Below, 16 T cell receptor beta chains from the same sample are listed, as sequenced in a study of blood T cell repertoires in COVID-19. The protocol was immunoSEQ multiplex PCR, while the TCRdb copy is restricted to in-frame clones and leaves out a portion. The table shows 95,000 to 150,000 clones, with more than 70% occurring only once. Sequencing was done on a sample of peripheral blood. These receptors were obtained from an older man with active or convalescent COVID-19.

The rearrangement joins TRBV2 to TRBJ1-3; D perhaps matches TRBD1 (6 bases). CDR1 and CDR2 (germline): SNHLY, FYNNEI. CDR3 length: 14 residues. The ends were cut back, 6 bases at V and 4 bases at J, with 13 bases in the middle. The CDR3 DNA reads TGTGCCAGCAGACTAACAGGGCAAGGAAACACCATATATTTT. It is translated as CASRLTGQGNTIYF.

The genes are TRBV18 and TRBJ1-1, with D unclear. V lost 3 bases and J 5 bases, leaving 10 bases between the germline ends. There are 13 residues in the CDR3. Germline loops: CDR1 KGHSH, CDR2 LQKENI. CDR3 DNA sequence: TGTGCCAGCTCACCCGGGGTAGAAACTGAAGCTTTCTTT. It yields the protein CASSPGVETEAFF. The full variable domain, its missing parts supplied by reference TRBV18 and TRBJ1-1, is NAGVMQNPRHLVRRRGQEARLRCSPMKGHSHVYWYRQLPEEGLKFMVYLQKENIIDESGMPKERFSAEFPKEGPSILRIQQVVRGDSAAYFCASSPGVETEAFFGQGTRLTVV.

V is TRBV5-4 and J is TRBJ2-5; perhaps TRBD1 as D (5 bases). Germline CDR1 and CDR2: SGHNT and YYREEE (reference sequence). This CDR3 has 13 residues. Trimming took off 0 bases at V and 4 bases at J, with 7 bases between the two ends. CDR3 nucleotide sequence: TGTGCCAGCAGCTTGGGACAGATAGAGACCCAGTACTTC. It yields the protein CASSLGQIETQYF. The whole variable domain, filled in from reference TRBV5-4 and TRBJ2-5, reads ETGVTQSPTHLIKTRGQQVTLRCSSQSGHNTVSWYQQALGQGPQFIFQYYREEENGRGNFPPRFSGLQFPNYSSELNVNALELDDSALYLCASSLGQIETQYFGPGTRLLVL.

On this clone itself: The same CDR3 arises from other DNA sequences in this sample as well. The chain links TRBV18 to TRBJ1-1; a weak D match, TRBD1 (6 bases). This CDR3 has 14 amino acids. Deletions cut 3 bases from V and 4 bases from J, with 12 bases between. Germline CDR1 reads KGHSH; CDR2 reads LQKENI. The CDR3 is CASSPTGESTEAFF. In nucleotides, the CDR3 is TGTGCCAGCTCACCGACAGGAGAGAGCACTGAAGCTTTCTTT.

The chain links TRBV6-2 or TRBV6-3 to TRBJ2-3; TRBD2 matches at 12 bases. The CDR3 is made up of 12 amino acids. V shed 5 bases and J 10 bases; nucleotides not matched to a gene: 1. The V gene's germline CDR1 is MNHEY and CDR2 SVGEGT. CDR3 loop: CASSLAGGSQYF. As DNA, the CDR3 is TGTGCCAGCAGTCTAGCGGGGGGGTCGCAGTATTTT.

This clone was recorded only once. The rearrangement links TRBV11-2 to TRBJ2-3, with TRBD1 matching over 7 bases. The CDR3 contains 16 residues. J gave up 5 bases and V 0 bases, and 8 bases lay outside the gene matches. CDR1 is SGHAT, CDR2 FQNNGV, per germline. The CDR3 region has the DNA TGTGCCAGCAGCTTAGATCAGGGGGTATCGGGAGATACGCAGTATTTT. Translation gives CASSLDQGVSGDTQYF.

This rearrangement joins TRBV27 to TRBJ1-2; 12 bases fit TRBD1. The CDR3 consists of 18 residues. CDR1 and CDR2 from the germline V gene are MNHEY and SMNVEV (reference sequence). The junction had 13 bases not matched to a gene; V was cut back by 1 base and J by 7 bases. CDR3 region: CASSLLQGVGTGGIGYTF. CDR3 DNA: TGTGCCAGCAGTTTATTACAGGGAGTAGGGACAGGGGGCATTGGCTACACCTTC.

This chain connects TRBV7-9 to TRBJ2-5; a possible D gene is TRBD1 (5 bases). CDR3 length equals 15 residues. Germline V lookup: CDR1 SEHNR, CDR2 FQNEAQ (reference sequence). V was cut by 2 bases and J by 2 bases, with 12 bases left in between. This CDR3 is CASSLTPQGQETQYF. The CDR3 DNA is TGTGCCAGCAGCTTAACCCCGCAGGGTCAAGAGACCCAGTACTTC.

This clone was counted a single time. The rearrangement uses TRBV3-1 (or the pseudogene TRBV3-2) and TRBJ1-2; no clear D gene. The V end was cut by 6 bases, the J end by 3 bases, with 11 bases between. CDR3 length: 13 amino acids. CDR1 LGHDT and CDR2 YNNKEL come from the germline V gene (reference sequence). CDR3 residues: CASSDPRDYGYTF. The CDR3 DNA reads TGTGCCAGCAGTGACCCCCGGGACTATGGCTACACCTTC.

The rearrangement joins TRBV4-1 to TRBJ1-3; TRBD1 matches at 10 bases. Trimming cost V 4 bases and J 0 bases; bases outside gene matches: 3. The CDR3 is 16 residues long. Germline CDR1 reads MGHRA; CDR2 reads YSYEKL. CDR3 amino acids: CASSPGDRGSGNTIYF. The CDR3 DNA is TGCGCCAGCAGCCCAGGGGACAGGGGCTCTGGAAACACCATATATTTT.

V usage is TRBV27 and J usage is TRBJ2-5, with TRBD2 matching 12 bases. The CDR3 contains 16 residues. CDR1 MNHEY and CDR2 SMNVEV come from the germline V gene (reference sequence). The V and J ends lost 5 bases and 2 bases, in that order; junction bases with no gene match: 6. CDR3 amino acids: CASSPRTSGNQETQYF. The CDR3 region has the DNA TGTGCCAGCAGTCCCCGGACTAGCGGGAATCAAGAGACCCAGTACTTC.

This clone occurred a few times. In DNA, the CDR3 is TGCGCCAGCAGCCAAGATGCGGGGCCCGGGGAGCTGTTTTTT. Translating gives CASSQDAGPGELFF. V usage is TRBV4-3 and J usage is TRBJ2-2; maybe TRBD2 (6 bases). With 0 bases removed from V and 6 bases from J, the gap between germline ends came to 8 bases. The germline gives CDR1 LGHNA, CDR2 YSLEER. This CDR3 contains 14 residues.

CDR3 in amino acids: CASSLARTGGVDPEAFF. CDR3 DNA sequence: TGTGCCAGCAGCTTGGCTAGGACAGGGGGCGTTGACCCTGAAGCTTTCTTT. This chain uses TRBV5-6 with TRBJ1-1; 11 bases are shared with TRBD1. The CDR3 spans 17 residues. Looked up from germline, CDR1 is SGHDT and CDR2 is YYEEEE. With 0 bases clipped from V and 6 bases from J, the junction kept 10 bases outside the gene matches.

In this sample, this clone turned up a few times. This chain joins TRBV5-6 and TRBJ1-2, with 9 positions matching TRBD1. V trimming: 0 bases; J trimming: 1 base; junction bases outside the gene matches: 1. Germline values: CDR1 SGHDT, CDR2 YYEEEE. The CDR3 length is 15 residues. CDR3 residues: CASSLVTGGNYGYTF. In DNA form, the CDR3 reads TGTGCCAGCAGCTTGGTGACAGGGGGTAACTATGGCTACACCTTC.

The chain uses TRBV29-1 and TRBJ1-1, with a tentative D call TRBD1 (5 bases). Trimming removed 4 bases from V and 5 bases from J, with 11 bases in between. From germline, CDR1 is SQVTM and CDR2 ANQGSEA. The CDR3 is made up of 12 amino acids. The CDR3 protein is CSVVGGGTEAFF. CDR3 nucleotides: TGCAGCGTTGTAGGTGGGGGGACTGAAGCTTTCTTT.

The chain is built from TRBV20-1 and TRBJ1-6; tentative D call: TRBD1 (6 bases). V shed 3 bases and J shed 10 bases, with 16 bases lying between them. This CDR3 is built from 14 residues. The germline V gene has CDR1 DFQATT and CDR2 SNEGSKA (reference sequence). This CDR3 is CSASLGAIGSPLHF. The CDR3 bases are TGCAGTGCTAGTCTGGGGGCAATAGGGTCACCCCTCCACTTT.